The TCR beta chain under discussion was sequenced for a study of blood T cells in healthy people across ages. The CDR3 runs 14 residues. Germline CDR1 reads SGDLS; CDR2 reads YYNGEE. The ends lost 3 bases at V and 5 bases at J; junction bases unmatched: 7. A second PCR of 7 to 11 cycles used a sample-barcoded 5' primer and a J-beta primer mix. Every individual sample yielded 2.5 million or more paired-end reads (each containing CDR3). TCRdb independently ran MiXCR on the 5' RACE reads; one entry per CDR3 protein. The sample lists around 800,000 distinct CDR3 sequences; 20% to 30% were seen once. Isolated PBMCs totaled at least 7 million in each sample. The same data also went into a second study, on T cells of mothers and their children. That report notes: Per mother, over 9 million TCR beta CDR3 reads were obtained; per child, about 3 million.

This TCR derives from a boy younger than 18 in good health. The chain couples TRBV9 to TRBJ2-7, with TRBD1 matching 8 bases. The sample taken for sequencing was blood. CDR3 DNA sequence: TGTGCCAGCAGCGGACAGGGGATTTTCGACGAGCAGTACTTC. Translation gives CASSGQGIFDEQYF. The entire variable domain, with the rest obtained from reference TRBV9 and TRBJ2-7, is as follows: DSGVTQTPKHLITATGQRVTLRCSPRSGDLSVYWYQQSLDQGLQFLIQYYNGEERAKGNILERFSAQQFPDLHSELNLSSLELGDSALYFCASSGQGIFDEQYFGPGTRLTVT.